The present entry profiles one T cell receptor beta chain with its context. The CDR3 is made up of 15 amino acids. V lost 5 bases and J 5 bases, leaving 18 bases between the germline ends. Germline V lookup: CDR1 SGHTA, CDR2 FQGNSA. This table comes from immunoSEQ multiplex PCR, and its TCRdb copy is limited to in-frame clones, with some not included. The sample includes tens of thousands of clones, over 60% seen only once; the top ten take 20% to 25%. The data were taken from a study of cytotoxic CD8 clonotypes in ibrutinib-treated CLL. Study overall: Partial responses numbered some 25 and complete responses 2; after a median approximately 70 months, roughly 14 stayed remitted and around 12 progressed.

The source of this sequence is a human donor with chronic lymphocytic leukemia. The sample in question was PBMCs, obtained after 24 months of ibrutinib treatment. The V call is TRBV7-2, the J call TRBJ2-5, with D possibly TRBD1 on 6 matching bases. CDR3 in amino acids: CASSQFPRGRETQYF. Written as DNA, the CDR3 is TGTGCCAGCAGCCAGTTCCCCAGGGGCCGGGAGACCCAGTACTTC. Drawing the rest from reference TRBV7-2 and TRBJ2-5, the complete variable domain is GAGVSQSPSNKVTEKGKDVELRCDPISGHTALYWYRQSLGQGLEFLIYFQGNSAPDKSGLPSDRFSAERTGGSVSTLTIQRTQQEDSAVYLCASSQFPRGRETQYFGPGTRLLVL.